This T cell receptor beta chain was profiled in a study of identical twins (TCRdb year 2016). Study-wide context: The study deep-sequenced TCR alpha and beta repertoires from monozygotic twins, unrelated adults of various ages and cord blood to test whether fetal clonotypes persist. To rule out contamination, replicate twin experiments were performed at different times with different library preparation protocols.

This clonotype was recorded a few times. The antigen it binds to is not known. The record has no base qualities; no much larger clone is one base away. The library was prepared using 5' RACE. Sequencing was performed on an Illumina HiSeq 2000. A universal primer binding site was introduced by template switching, and a unique molecular identifier was present in the final cDNA, enabling accurate counting of TCR cDNA molecules. First-strand cDNA for TCR alpha and beta chains was synthesized from specific primers in the conserved constant-segment region. To control for contamination, every cDNA library carried two barcodes: a SMART-Mk sample barcode plus Illumina barcodes. TruSeq adapter sequences, together with Illumina sample barcodes, were added in two successive PCR steps. The Illumina HiSeq platform was used with custom primers to sequence TCR alpha and beta cDNA libraries. In the original analysis: Raw reads were processed with MiGEC to extract unique molecular identifiers, and MiXCR was used to determine CDR3 positions. For each individual, recombination models were inferred using an EM algorithm with the repgenHMM and IGoR tools. The analysis of shared clonotypes was done with the tcR package in R, with sharing normalized by the product of cloneset sizes. To study raw recombination free of thymic and clonal selection effects, out-of-frame nonproductive sequences were analyzed. TCRdb cleaned the public reads at Q25 with fastp, built clones with MiXCR and kept in-frame beta chains. Duplicate CDR3 protein sequences are folded into a single record with the most common DNA and genes. The V and J calls follow TCRdb's processing rather than the paper's. This sample holds 200,000 to 300,000 distinct CDR3 sequences; about 10% were observed only once. Over 8% of the sample lies in the top ten.

On the study overall, not on this receptor specifically: Abundant cord blood beta clonotypes carried fewer insertions; young adult naive repertoires showed a weaker similar trend, while memory repertoires showed none. In monozygotic twins, recombination models systematically underestimated out-of-frame TCR alpha sharing, but the models matched the sharing seen between unrelated individuals. A weaker excess of twin sharing was found in beta out-of-frame sequences because the signal-to-noise ratio was lowered by fewer shared sequences. Zero-insertion analyses could be partly confounded by invariant T cells such as MAIT and iNKT, although diverse VJ usage argued against such confounding for most clonotypes. Conclusions relied on cross-sectional statistical analysis, since the same donors could not be followed over many years. Compared with coincidental sharing between unrelated individuals, out-of-frame TCR alpha sequences shared between twins showed an excess of sequences with low generation probability.

Every donor was a healthy Caucasian. Miltenyi CD45RO+ enrichment and human naive T-cell isolation kits were used to isolate memory (CD45RO+) and naive T cells from PBMC. Clipping removes 5 bases from V and 4 bases from J, with 9 as the unmatched junction base count. The CDR3 measures 15 amino acids from cysteine to phenylalanine. Just the 45-base CDR3 DNA is kept, in frame starting at base 1. Via the germline V gene (reference sequence), CDR1 is DFQATT and CDR2 SNEGSKA. Material: memory T cells sorted from blood. Taken with the paper, the label for cell subset or site translates to: CD45RO+ enriched T cells. The V and J segments used are TRBV20-1 and TRBJ2-1, and 9 bases in between align with TRBD1. This clonotype was sampled from a man aged 50 to 59 in good health. DNA sequence: TGCAGTGCTCATTCCCCGGGACAGGGATACAATGAGCAGTTCTTC. It specifies CSAHSPGQGYNEQFF.